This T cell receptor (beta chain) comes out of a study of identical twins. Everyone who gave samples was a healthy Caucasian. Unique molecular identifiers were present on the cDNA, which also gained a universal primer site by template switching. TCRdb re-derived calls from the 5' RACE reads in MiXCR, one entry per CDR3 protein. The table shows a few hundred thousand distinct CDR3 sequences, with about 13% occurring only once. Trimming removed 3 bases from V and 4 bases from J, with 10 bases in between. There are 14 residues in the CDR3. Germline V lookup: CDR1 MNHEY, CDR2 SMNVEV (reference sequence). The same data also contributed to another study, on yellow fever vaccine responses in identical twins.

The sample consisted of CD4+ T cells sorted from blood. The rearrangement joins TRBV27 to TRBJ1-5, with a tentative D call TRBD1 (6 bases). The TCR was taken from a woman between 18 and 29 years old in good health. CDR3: CASSLGAPNQPQHF. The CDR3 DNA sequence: TGTGCCAGCAGTTTGGGGGCTCCTAATCAGCCCCAGCATTTT.